What follows describes a single TCR beta chain. This sample was included in a study of blood T cell repertoires in COVID-19. About the research overall: Samples came from the United States, Italy and Spain, spanning acute and convalescent COVID-19. PBMCs, B-cell-depleted T cells, or T cells provided the cDNA or gDNA that made up the material.

CDR3 length: 14 amino acids. Germline assignment: CDR1 SGHAT and CDR2 FQNNGV. V was clipped by 5 bases and J by 10 bases; unmatched bases: 12. As processed by the authors: From reference gene primer amplification, estimates of nucleated cell counts were derived. Produced via immunoSEQ multiplex PCR; TCRdb's table is partial and in-frame only. That table furnishes V, J and clone size, whereas the DNA furnished D and trimming. The repertoire includes fewer than 250,000 clones, approximately 87% of them detected once, and 2.2% sits in the top ten. The sequencing input was peripheral blood. The sequence derives from a woman aged 45-65 years with acute or convalescent COVID-19. The chain links TRBV11-2 to TRBJ1-1, with 8 nucleotides matching TRBD1. The CDR3 region is CASSQDPGQVRAFF. CDR3 coding DNA: TGTGCCAGCAGCCAAGACCCGGGACAGGTTCGAGCTTTCTTT.